The 7 T cell receptor beta chains below come from one sample, sequenced in a study of neurological immune-mediated disorders. TCRdb reprocessed the 5' RACE reads via MiXCR and lists one record per CDR3 protein. The sample contains under 70,000 distinct CDR3 sequences, roughly 5.6% of which appear only once. The specimen was PBMCs. Receptors were obtained from a woman aged 25-40 years with multiple sclerosis.

This clonotype was seen a handful of times. CDR3 residues: CASSLAPESWAFF. The CDR3, as DNA: TGTGCCAGCAGCTTGGCCCCGGAAAGCTGGGCTTTCTTT. V usage is TRBV5-5 and J usage is TRBJ1-1, with D unclear. The CDR3 is 13 amino acids. Germline V gene lookup returns CDR1 SGHKS and CDR2 YYEKEE (reference sequence). V was trimmed by 0 bases and J by 11 bases, leaving 14 bases between them.

This clonotype was seen repeatedly, ten times or more. The junction does not match germline at one end; this may be a read error. The chain is built from TRBV5-5 and TRBJ1-6, with unresolved D. The CDR3 consists of 16 residues. CDR1 and CDR2 from the germline V gene are SGHKS and YYEKEE (reference sequence). The CDR3 reads CASSHTHTSYNSPLNF. The DNA of the CDR3 is TGTGCCAGCAGCCACACTCATACTTCCTATAATTCACCCCTCAACTTT.

This clonotype was found many times. The chain links TRBV5-1 to TRBJ2-7, with D unresolved. Germline lookup yields CDR1 SGHRS and CDR2 YFSETQ. V was pared by 0 bases and J by 3 bases, with 7 bases between. The CDR3 is 13 residues long. The CDR3 loop is CASSLEADYEQYF. In DNA, the CDR3 is TGCGCCAGCAGCTTGGAGGCAGACTACGAGCAGTACTTC.

There are many counts of this clonotype. The V call is TRBV4-1, the J call TRBJ1-2; possibly TRBD1 for D (5 bases). The CDR3 covers 15 residues. Trimming left V 1 base short and J 3 bases short, with 12 bases between. Germline loops: CDR1 MGHRA, CDR2 YSYEKL. Here the CDR3 DNA reads TGCGCCAGCAGCCAAGGTGGGGGTGATGACTATGGCTACACCTTC. Translating gives CASSQGGGDDYGYTF.

This clonotype has a count of ten or more. This rearrangement joins TRBV5-1 to TRBJ2-5; the D is unclear. This CDR3 is built from 11 residues. Trimming shortened V by 2 bases and J by 4 bases, and 3 bases separated the two germline ends. Germline lookup yields CDR1 SGHRS and CDR2 YFSETQ. CDR3 coding DNA: TGCGCCAGCAGCTTCGGAGAGACCCAGTACTTC. Residues: CASSFGETQYF.

This clonotype was observed a handful of times. V gene TRBV10-3 combines with J gene TRBJ1-2, with no clear D. The germline gives CDR1 ENHRY, CDR2 SYGVKD. The CDR3 totals 13 residues. Trimming shortened V by 6 bases and J by 8 bases, and 16 bases separated the two germline ends. This chain's CDR3 is CAISYIKGVGYTF. CDR3 bases: TGTGCCATCAGCTATATTAAGGGAGTCGGCTACACCTTC.

This clonotype has ten or more counts. The rearrangement links TRBV20-1 to TRBJ1-6, with D hard to call. From germline, CDR1 is DFQATT and CDR2 SNEGSKA (reference sequence). V was cut by 2 bases and J by 9 bases, with 20 bases left in between. There are 16 residues in the CDR3. This CDR3 is CSARLWGGQRFSPLHF. CDR3 coding DNA: TGCAGTGCTAGACTCTGGGGAGGGCAGAGATTTTCACCCCTCCACTTT.